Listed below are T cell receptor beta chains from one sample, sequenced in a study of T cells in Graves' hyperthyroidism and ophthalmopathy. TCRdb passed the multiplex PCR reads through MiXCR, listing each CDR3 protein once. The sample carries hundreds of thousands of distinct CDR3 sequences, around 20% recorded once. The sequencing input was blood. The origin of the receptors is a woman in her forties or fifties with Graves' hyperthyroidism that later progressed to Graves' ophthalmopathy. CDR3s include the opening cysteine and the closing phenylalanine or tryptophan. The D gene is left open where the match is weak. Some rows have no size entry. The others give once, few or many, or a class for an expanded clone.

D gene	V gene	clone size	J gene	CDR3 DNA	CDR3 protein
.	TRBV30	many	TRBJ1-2	TGTGCCTGGAGTGTATCGGGAAATGGCTACACCTTC	CAWSVSGNGYTF
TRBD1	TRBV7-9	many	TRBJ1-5	TGTGCCAGCAGCTTAGCTTTTCAGGGGGCCAATCAGCCCCAGCATTTT	CASSLAFQGANQPQHF
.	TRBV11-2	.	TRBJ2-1	TGTGCCAGCAGCTCCGGACCGTACTCCTACAATGAGCAGTTCTTC	CASSSGPYSYNEQFF
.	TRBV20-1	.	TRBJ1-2	TGCAGTGCTGGGAATACCGTCGATGGCTACACCTTC	CSAGNTVDGYTF
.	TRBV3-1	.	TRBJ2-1	TGTGCCAGCAGCCAAGTAGTAAGGGGAAATGAGCAGTTCTTC	CASSQVVRGNEQFF
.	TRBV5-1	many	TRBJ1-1	TGCGCCAGCACCCTGTCAGCCCGGGCCCCTGAAGCTTTCTTT	CASTLSARAPEAFF
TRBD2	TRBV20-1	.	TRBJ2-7	TGCAGTGCCAATAGCGGGAGGTCCCCCTACGAGCAGTACTTC	CSANSGRSPYEQYF
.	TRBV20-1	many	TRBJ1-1	TGCAGTGCTGACAGCCGGGACCTCCCTGGGGGCACTGAAGCTTTCTTT	CSADSRDLPGGTEAFF
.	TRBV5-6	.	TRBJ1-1	TGTGCCAGCAGCTTGAGTGGACGGCGGAACACTGAAGCTTTCTTT	CASSLSGRRNTEAFF
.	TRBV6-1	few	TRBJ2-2	TGTGCCAGCATTCACCCGAACACCGGGGAGCTGTTTTTT	CASIHPNTGELFF
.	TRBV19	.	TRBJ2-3	.	CASTSGPSTDTQYF
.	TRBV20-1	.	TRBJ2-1	TGCAGTGCTAAAAATCTCCCTGGTCAGGAGCAGTTCTTC	CSAKNLPGQEQFF
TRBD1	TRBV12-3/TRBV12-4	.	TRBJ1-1	TGTGCCAGCAGAACCTTCTCGACAGGGATGAACACTGAAGCTTTCTTT	CASRTFSTGMNTEAFF
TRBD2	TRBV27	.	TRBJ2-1	TGTGCCAGCAGTGTACCGGGACTAGCAGCCAATGAGCAGTTCTTC	CASSVPGLAANEQFF
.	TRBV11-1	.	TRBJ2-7	TGTGTCAGCAGCCCGGAGGGGTATCGCTACGAGCAGTACTTC	CVSSPEGYRYEQYF
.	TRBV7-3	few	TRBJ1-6	TGTGCCAGCAGCTTTTCCAGGGATTCACCCCTCCACTTT	CASSFSRDSPLHF
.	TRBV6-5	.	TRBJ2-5	TGTGCCAGCAGTTACTCAGCAGGGTACCAAGAGACCCAGTACTTC	CASSYSAGYQETQYF
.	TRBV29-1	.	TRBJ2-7	TGCAGCGGGGGCAGCAGCTCCTACGAGCAGTACTTC	CSGGSSSYEQYF
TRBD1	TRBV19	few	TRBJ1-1	TGTGCCAGTAGTATACCAGGGGGGAACACTGAAGCTTTCTTT	CASSIPGGNTEAFF
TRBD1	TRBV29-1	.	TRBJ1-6	TGCAGCGTTCGTTTTGGACAGGGAACACCCCTCCACTTT	CSVRFGQGTPLHF
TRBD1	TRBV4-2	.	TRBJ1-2	TGTGCCAGCAGCCAGGACCGACGCCGACAGGGAGGCTACACCTTC	CASSQDRRRQGGYTF
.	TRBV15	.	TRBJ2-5	TGTGCCACCAGCAGAGATCGGCCCACAGACCAAGAGACCCAGTACTTC	CATSRDRPTDQETQYF
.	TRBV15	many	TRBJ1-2	TGTGCCACCAGCAGAGCCCTAGGGAGGGACTATGGCTACACCTTC	CATSRALGRDYGYTF
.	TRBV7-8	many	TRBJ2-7	TGTGCCAGCAGCCCCGACAGGAAGTATGAGCAGTACTTC	CASSPDRKYEQYF
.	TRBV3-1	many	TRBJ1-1	TGTGCCAGCAGCCGATCCGTCCGGGGGTGGTGGGCTTTCTTT	CASSRSVRGWWAFF
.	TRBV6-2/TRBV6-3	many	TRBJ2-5	TGTGCCAGCAGTTTACAGGGAATTGATAGAGAGACCCAGTACTTC	CASSLQGIDRETQYF
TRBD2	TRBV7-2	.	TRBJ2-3	TGTGCCAGCAGCTTAATTAGCGGGTTCGCAGATACGCAGTATTTT	CASSLISGFADTQYF
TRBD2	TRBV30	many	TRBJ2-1	TGTGCCTGGAGTGTAGGGGTCGGGAGGGATGAGCAGTTCTTC	CAWSVGVGRDEQFF
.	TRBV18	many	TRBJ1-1	TGTGCCAGCTCACTCTCGGGGTTCACTGAAGCTTTCTTT	CASSLSGFTEAFF
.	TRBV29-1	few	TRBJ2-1	TGCAGCGTCGTCCTCCGGACAGCTCGAAGCAATGAGCAGTTCTTC	CSVVLRTARSNEQFF
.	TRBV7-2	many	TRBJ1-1	TGTGCCAGCAGCTTAGCGGTTCAGGGATGGACTGAAGCTTTCTTT	CASSLAVQGWTEAFF
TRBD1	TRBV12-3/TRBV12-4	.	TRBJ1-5	TGTGCCAGCAGTTGGGACAGGGCGGGCAATCAGCCCCAGCATTTT	CASSWDRAGNQPQHF
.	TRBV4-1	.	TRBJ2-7	TGCGCCAGCAGCCAAAAGGGGGACGAGCAGTACTTC	CASSQKGDEQYF
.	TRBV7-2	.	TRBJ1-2	TGTGCCAGCAGCTCAACCTGGACGGGGGGCTACACCTTC	CASSSTWTGGYTF
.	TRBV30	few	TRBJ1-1	TGTGCCTGGAGTGTTCCAGGGGTAGGTTTCACTGAAGCTTTCTTT	CAWSVPGVGFTEAFF
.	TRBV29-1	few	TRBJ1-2	TGCAGCGTTACTCAGGACCGTAACTATGGCTACACCTTC	CSVTQDRNYGYTF
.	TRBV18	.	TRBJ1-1	TGTGCCAGCTCACCCCCGGGCCTCTCTGGGGCCAACACTGAAGCTTTCTTT	CASSPPGLSGANTEAFF
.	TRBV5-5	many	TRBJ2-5	TGTGCCAGCAGCTTCAGACGGGACCAAGAGACCCAGTACTTC	CASSFRRDQETQYF
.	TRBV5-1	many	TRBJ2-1	TGCGCCAGCAGCTTGGAAACTAGCCGAAACAATGAGCAGTTCTTC	CASSLETSRNNEQFF
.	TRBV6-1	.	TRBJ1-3	TGTGCCAGCAGTCTCCGGGACACCGGGGCATACACCATATATTTT	CASSLRDTGAYTIYF
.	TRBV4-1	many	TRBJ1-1	TGCGCCAGCAGCCAAGGACCGTTCGTAGAGGCTTTCTTT	CASSQGPFVEAFF
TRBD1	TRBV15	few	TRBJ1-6	TGTGCCACCAGCAGATCAGGCGACAGGGGTCGATCACCCCTCCACTTT	CATSRSGDRGRSPLHF
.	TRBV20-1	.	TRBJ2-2	TGCAGTGCGCCCGGGACTTCGAACACCGGGGGGCTGTTTTTT	CSAPGTSNTGGLFF
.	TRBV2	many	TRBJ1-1	TGTGCCAGCAGTGAGGGCATGGAGGCTGAAGCTTTCTTT	CASSEGMEAEAFF